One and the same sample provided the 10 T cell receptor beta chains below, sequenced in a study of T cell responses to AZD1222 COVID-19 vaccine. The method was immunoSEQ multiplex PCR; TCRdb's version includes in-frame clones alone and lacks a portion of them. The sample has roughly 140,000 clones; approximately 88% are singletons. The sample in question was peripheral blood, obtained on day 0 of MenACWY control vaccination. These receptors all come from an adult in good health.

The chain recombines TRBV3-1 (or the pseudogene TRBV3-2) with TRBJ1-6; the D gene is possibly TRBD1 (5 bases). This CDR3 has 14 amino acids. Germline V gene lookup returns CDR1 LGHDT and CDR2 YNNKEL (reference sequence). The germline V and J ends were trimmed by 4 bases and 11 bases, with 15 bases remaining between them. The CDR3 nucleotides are TGTGCCAGCAGCCGAGAGGGGACTGGGACACCCCTCCACTTT. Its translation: CASSREGTGTPLHF.

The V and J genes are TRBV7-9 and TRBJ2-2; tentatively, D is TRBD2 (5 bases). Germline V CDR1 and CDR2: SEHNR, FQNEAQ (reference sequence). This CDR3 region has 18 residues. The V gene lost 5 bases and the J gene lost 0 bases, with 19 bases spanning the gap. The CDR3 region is CASSPTGNRRANTGELFF. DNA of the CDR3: TGTGCCAGCAGCCCAACGGGAAATAGGCGGGCGAACACCGGGGAGCTGTTTTTT.

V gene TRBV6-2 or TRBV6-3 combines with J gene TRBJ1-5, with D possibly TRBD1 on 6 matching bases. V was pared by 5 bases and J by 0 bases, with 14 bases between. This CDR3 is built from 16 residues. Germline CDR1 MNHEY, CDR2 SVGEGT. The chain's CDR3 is CASSSRGAISNQPQHF. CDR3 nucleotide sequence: TGTGCCAGCAGTAGCCGGGGGGCGATTAGCAATCAGCCCCAGCATTTT.

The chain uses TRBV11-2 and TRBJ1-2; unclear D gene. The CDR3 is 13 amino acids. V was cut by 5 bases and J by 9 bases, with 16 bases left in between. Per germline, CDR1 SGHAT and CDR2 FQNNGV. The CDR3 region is CASSPSGVRRYTF. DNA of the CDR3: TGTGCCAGCAGCCCGAGCGGGGTTAGGCGCTACACCTTC.

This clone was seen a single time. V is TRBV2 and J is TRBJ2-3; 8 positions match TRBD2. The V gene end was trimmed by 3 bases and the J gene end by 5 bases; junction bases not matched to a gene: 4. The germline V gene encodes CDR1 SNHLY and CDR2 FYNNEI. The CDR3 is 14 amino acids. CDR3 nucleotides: TGTGCCAGCAGTGAGACTAGCGTCGGAGATACGCAGTATTTT. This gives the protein CASSETSVGDTQYF.

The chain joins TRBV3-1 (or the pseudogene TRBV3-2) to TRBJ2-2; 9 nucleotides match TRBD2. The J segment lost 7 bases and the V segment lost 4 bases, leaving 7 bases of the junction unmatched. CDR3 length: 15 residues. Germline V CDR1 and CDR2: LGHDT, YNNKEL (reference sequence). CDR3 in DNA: TGTGCCAGCAGCCTTGCGGGGGGGCCCATCGGGGAGCTGTTTTTT. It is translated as CASSLAGGPIGELFF.

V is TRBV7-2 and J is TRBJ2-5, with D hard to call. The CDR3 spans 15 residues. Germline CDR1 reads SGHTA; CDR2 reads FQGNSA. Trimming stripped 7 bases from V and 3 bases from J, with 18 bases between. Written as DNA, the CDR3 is TGTGCCAGCAAACGAAATGGGGTAGGAGAAGAGACCCAGTACTTC. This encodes CASKRNGVGEETQYF.

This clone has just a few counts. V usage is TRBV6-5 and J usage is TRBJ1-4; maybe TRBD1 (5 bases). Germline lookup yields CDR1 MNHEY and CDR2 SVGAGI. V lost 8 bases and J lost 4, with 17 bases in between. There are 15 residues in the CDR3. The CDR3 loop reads CASAPQTALNEKLFF. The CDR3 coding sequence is TGTGCCAGCGCCCCACAGACAGCTCTTAATGAAAAACTGTTTTTT.

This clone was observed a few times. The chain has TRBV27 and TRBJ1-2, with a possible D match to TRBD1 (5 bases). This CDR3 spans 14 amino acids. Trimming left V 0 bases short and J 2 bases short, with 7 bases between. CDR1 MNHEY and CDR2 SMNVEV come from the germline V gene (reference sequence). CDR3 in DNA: TGTGCCAGCAGTTTATCGGGGGAAAACTATGGCTACACCTTC. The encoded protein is CASSLSGENYGYTF.

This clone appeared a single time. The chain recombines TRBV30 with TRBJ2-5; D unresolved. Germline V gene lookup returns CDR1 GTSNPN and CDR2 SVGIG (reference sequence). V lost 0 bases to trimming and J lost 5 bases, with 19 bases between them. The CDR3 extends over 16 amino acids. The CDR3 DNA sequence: TGTGCCTGGAGTGTACCGCGCTACCTACCCCCGGAGACCCAGTACTTC. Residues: CAWSVPRYLPPETQYF.